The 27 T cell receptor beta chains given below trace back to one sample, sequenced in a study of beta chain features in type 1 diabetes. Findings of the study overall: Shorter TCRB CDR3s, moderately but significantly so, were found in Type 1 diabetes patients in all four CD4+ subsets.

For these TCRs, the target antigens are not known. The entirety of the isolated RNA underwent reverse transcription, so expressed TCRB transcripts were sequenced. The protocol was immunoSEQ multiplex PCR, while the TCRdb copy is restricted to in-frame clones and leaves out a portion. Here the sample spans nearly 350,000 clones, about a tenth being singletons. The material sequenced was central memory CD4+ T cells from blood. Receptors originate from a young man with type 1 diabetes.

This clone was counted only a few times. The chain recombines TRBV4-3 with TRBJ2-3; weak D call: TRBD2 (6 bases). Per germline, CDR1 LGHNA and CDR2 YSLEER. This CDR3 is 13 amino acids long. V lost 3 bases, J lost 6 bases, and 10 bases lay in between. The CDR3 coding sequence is TGCGCCAGCAGCCAGGCCCGGGGGGATACGCAGTATTTT. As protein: CASSQARGDTQYF.

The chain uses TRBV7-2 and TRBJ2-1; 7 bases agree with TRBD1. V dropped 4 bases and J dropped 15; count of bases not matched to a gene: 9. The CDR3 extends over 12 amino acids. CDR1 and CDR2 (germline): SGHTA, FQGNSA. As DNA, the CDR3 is TGTGCCAGCAGCTCAGGACAGGTACCCTCGTTCTTC. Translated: CASSSGQVPSFF. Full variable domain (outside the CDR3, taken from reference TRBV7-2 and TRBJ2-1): GAGVSQSPSNKVTEKGKDVELRCDPISGHTALYWYRQSLGQGLEFLIYFQGNSAPDKSGLPSDRFSAERTGGSVSTLTIQRTQQEDSAVYLCASSSGQVPSFFGPGTRLTVL.

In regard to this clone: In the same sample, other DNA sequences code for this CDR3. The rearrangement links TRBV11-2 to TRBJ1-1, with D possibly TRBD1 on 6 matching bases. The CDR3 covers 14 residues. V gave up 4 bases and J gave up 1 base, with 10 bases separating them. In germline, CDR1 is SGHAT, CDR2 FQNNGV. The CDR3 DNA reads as TGTGCCAGCAGCTGGGGGGCAGGGAACACTGAAGCTTTCTTT. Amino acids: CASSWGAGNTEAFF.

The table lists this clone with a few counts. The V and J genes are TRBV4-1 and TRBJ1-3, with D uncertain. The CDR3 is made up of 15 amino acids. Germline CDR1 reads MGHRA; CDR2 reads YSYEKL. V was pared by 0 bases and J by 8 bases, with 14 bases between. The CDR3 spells CASSQDSGMRDTIYF. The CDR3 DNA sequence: TGCGCCAGCAGCCAAGACTCGGGTATGAGAGACACCATATATTTT.

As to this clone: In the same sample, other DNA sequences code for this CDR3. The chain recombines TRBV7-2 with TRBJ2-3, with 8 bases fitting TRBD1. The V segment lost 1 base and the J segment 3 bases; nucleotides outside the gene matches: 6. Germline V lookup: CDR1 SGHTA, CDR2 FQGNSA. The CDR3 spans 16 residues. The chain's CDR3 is CASSLVAGGGTDTQYF. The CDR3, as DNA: TGTGCCAGCAGCTTAGTAGCAGGGGGCGGGACAGATACGCAGTATTTT. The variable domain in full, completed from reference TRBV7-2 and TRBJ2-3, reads GAGVSQSPSNKVTEKGKDVELRCDPISGHTALYWYRQSLGQGLEFLIYFQGNSAPDKSGLPSDRFSAERTGGSVSTLTIQRTQQEDSAVYLCASSLVAGGGTDTQYFGPGTRLTVL.

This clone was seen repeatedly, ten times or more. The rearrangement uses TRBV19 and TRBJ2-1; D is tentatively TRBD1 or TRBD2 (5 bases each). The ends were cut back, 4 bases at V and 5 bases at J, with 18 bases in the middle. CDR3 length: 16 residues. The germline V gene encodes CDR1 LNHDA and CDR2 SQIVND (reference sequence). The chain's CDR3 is CASSRLTGAANNEQFF. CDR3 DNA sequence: TGTGCCAGTAGTAGACTTACAGGAGCGGCGAACAATGAGCAGTTCTTC. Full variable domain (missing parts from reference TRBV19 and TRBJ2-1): DGGITQSPKYLFRKEGQNVTLSCEQNLNHDAMYWYRQDPGQGLRLIYYSQIVNDFQKGDIAEGYSVSREKKESFPLTVTSAQKNPTAFYLCASSRLTGAANNEQFFGPGTRLTVL.

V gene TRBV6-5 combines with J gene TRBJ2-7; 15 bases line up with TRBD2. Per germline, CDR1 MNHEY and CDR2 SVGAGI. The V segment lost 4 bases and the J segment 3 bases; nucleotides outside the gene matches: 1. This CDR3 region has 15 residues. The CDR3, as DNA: TGTGCCAGCAGTTTGGGACTAGCGGGGGGCTACGAGCAGTACTTC. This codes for CASSLGLAGGYEQYF.

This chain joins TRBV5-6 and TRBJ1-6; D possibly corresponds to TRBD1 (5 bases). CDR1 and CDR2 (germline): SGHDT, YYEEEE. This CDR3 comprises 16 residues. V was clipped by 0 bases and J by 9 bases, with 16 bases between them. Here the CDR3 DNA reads TGTGCCAGCAGCTTGGAACCATCTCACGGGGGTTCACCCCTCCACTTT. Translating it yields CASSLEPSHGGSPLHF.

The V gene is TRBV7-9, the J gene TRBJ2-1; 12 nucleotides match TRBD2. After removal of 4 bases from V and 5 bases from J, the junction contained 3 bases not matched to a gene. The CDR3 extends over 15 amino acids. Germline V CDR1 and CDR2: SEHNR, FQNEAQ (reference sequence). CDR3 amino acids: CASSSLAGGNNEQFF. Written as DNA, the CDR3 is TGTGCCAGCAGCTCACTAGCGGGGGGTAACAATGAGCAGTTCTTC.

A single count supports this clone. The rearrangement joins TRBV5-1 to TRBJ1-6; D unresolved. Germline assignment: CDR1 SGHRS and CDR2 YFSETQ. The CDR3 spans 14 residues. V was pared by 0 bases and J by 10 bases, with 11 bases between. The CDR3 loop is CASSLAEEGSPLHF. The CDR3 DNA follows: TGCGCCAGCAGCTTGGCGGAGGAGGGCTCACCCCTCCACTTT.

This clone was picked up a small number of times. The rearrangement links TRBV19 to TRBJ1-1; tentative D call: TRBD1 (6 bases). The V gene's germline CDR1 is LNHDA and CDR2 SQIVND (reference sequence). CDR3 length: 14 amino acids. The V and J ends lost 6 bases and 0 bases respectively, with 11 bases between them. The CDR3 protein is CASSGRGLNTEAFF. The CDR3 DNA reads TGTGCCAGTAGCGGCAGGGGTTTGAACACTGAAGCTTTCTTT.

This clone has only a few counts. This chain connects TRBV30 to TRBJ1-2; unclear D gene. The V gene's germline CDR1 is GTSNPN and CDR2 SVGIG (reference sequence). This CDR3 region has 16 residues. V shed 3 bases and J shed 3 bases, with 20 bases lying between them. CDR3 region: CAWRFLFGREHYGYTF. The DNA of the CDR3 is TGTGCCTGGAGGTTCCTGTTCGGCAGAGAACACTATGGCTACACCTTC.

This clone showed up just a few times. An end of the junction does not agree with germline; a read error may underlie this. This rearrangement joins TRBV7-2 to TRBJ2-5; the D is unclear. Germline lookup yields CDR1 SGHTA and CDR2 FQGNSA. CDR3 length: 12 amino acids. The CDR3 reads CASSPSSRLLNF. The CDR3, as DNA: TGTGCCAGCAGCCCGTCGTCGCGCCTACTGAACTTC.

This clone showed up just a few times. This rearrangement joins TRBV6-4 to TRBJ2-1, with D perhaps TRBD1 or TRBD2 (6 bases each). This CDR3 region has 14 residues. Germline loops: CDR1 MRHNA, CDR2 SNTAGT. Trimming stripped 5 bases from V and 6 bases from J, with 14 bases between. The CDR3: CASSQEQGGNEQFF. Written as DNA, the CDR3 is TGTGCCAGCAGTCAGGAACAGGGAGGCAATGAGCAGTTCTTC.

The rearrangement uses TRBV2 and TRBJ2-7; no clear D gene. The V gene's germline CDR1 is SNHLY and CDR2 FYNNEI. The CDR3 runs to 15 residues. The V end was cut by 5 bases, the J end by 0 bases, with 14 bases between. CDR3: CASSSQSLSSYEQYF. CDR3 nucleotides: TGTGCCAGCAGTTCCCAGAGTCTCAGCTCCTACGAGCAGTACTTC.

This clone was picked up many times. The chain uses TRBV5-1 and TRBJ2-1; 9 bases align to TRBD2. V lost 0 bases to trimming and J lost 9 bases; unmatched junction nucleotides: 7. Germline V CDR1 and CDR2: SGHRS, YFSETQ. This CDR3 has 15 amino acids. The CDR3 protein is CASSLAGLAGIEQFF. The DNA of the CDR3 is TGCGCCAGCAGCTTGGCCGGGCTAGCGGGGATTGAGCAGTTCTTC.

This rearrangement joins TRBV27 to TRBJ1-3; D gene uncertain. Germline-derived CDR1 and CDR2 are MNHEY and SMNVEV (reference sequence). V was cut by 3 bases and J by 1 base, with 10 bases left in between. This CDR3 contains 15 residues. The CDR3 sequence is CASSLKGYSGNTIYF. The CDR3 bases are TGTGCCAGCAGTTTGAAAGGATATTCTGGAAACACCATATATTTT.

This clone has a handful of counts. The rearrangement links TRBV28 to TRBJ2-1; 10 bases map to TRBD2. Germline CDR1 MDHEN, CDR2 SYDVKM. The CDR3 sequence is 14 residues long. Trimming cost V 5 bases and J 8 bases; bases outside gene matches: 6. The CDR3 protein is CASSPSGGADEQFF. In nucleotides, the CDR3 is TGTGCCAGCAGTCCGAGCGGGGGGGCCGATGAGCAGTTCTTC.

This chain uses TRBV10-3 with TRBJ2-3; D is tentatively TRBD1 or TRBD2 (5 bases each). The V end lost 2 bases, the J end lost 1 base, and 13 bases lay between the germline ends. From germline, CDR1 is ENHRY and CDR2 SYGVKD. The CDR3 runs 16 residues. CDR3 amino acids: CAISEGRGSGTDTQYF. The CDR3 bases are TGTGCCATCAGTGAGGGCCGGGGCTCTGGCACAGATACGCAGTATTTT.

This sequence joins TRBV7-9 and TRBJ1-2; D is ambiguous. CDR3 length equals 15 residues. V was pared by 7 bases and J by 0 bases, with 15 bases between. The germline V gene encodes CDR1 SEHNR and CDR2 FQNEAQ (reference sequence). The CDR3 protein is CASTVEGRPNYGYTF. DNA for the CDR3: TGTGCCAGCACCGTAGAGGGCAGGCCTAACTATGGCTACACCTTC.

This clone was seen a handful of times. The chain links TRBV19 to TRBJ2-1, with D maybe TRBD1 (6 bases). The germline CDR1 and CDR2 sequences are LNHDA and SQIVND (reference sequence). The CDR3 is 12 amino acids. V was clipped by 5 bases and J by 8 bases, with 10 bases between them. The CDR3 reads CASSPGQHEQFF. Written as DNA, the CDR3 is TGTGCCAGTAGTCCAGGACAGCATGAGCAGTTCTTC.

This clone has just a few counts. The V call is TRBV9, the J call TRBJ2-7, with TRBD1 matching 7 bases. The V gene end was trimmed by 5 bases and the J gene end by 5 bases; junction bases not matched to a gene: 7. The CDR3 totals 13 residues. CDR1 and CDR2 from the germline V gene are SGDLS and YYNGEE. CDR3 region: CASSSRQGNEQYF. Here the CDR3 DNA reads TGTGCCAGCAGTTCCCGACAGGGCAACGAGCAGTACTTC.

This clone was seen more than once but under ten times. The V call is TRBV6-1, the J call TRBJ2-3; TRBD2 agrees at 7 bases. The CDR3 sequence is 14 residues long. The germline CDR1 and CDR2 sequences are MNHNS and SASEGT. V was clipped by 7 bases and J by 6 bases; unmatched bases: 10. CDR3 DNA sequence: TGTGCCAGCACCCAAGGGAGGGTGGGGGATACGCAGTATTTT. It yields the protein CASTQGRVGDTQYF.

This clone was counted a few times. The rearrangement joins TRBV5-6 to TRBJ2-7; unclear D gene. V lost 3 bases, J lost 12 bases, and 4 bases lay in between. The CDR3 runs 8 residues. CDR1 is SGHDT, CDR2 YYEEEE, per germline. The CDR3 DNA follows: TGTGCCAGCAGCTCGGTGTACTTC. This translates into CASSSVYF.

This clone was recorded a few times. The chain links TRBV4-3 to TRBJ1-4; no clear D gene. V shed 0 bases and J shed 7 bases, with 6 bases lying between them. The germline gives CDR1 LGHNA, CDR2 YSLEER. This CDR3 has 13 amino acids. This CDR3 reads CASSQDGPEKLFF. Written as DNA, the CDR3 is TGCGCCAGCAGCCAAGATGGGCCTGAAAAACTGTTTTTT.

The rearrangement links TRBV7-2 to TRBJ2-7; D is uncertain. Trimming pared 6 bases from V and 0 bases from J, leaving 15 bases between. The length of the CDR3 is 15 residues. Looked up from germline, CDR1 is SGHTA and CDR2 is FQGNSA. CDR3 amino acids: CASSPSLLSSYEQYF. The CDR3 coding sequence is TGTGCCAGCAGTCCCTCACTCCTCAGCTCCTACGAGCAGTACTTC.

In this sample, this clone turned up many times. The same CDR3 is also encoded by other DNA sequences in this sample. The DNA of the CDR3 is TGCGCCAGCAGCCCGGACAGGACTGGCTACACCTTC. Protein sequence: CASSPDRTGYTF. The rearrangement uses TRBV5-1 and TRBJ1-2, with 7 bases identical to TRBD1. The germline V gene has CDR1 SGHRS and CDR2 YFSETQ. The CDR3 extends over 12 amino acids. V trimming: 4 bases; J trimming: 7 bases; junction bases outside the gene matches: 4.